The T cell receptor (beta chain) under discussion was sequenced for a study of T cell repertoires in cytomegalovirus infection. There are many counts of this clonotype. Its specificity is unknown. MiXCR, run by TCRdb on the reads, gives a single entry per CDR3 protein. The table includes some 600,000 distinct CDR3 sequences, 20% to 25% detected once. CDR1 and CDR2 from the germline V gene are MNHEY and SVGAGI. Deletions cut 4 bases from V and 3 bases from J, with 12 bases between. The CDR3 is 14 residues long. Overall study results and limits: Carriers of CMV and the relevant HLA type were discriminated by public TCR beta frequency. What dominated the ex vivo response were HLA-C-restricted CMV-specific TCR beta clonotypes.

The chain links TRBV6-5 to TRBJ1-1; D is perhaps TRBD1 (5 bases). This TCR was sampled from a human donor in good health (CMV status not recorded). Some clones in this sample may be carry-over from other donors' samples. Sequenced input: CD8+ T cells from PBMCs. This CDR3 is CASSWSVGDTEAFF. In nucleotides, the CDR3 is TGTGCCAGCAGTTGGTCGGTGGGGGACACTGAAGCTTTCTTT.